These 18 T cell receptor beta chains came from one sample sequenced in a study of control samples from healthy donors and cancer patients. The data were produced by immunoSEQ multiplex PCR, yet TCRdb's version contains in-frame clones alone and is incomplete. The data show hundreds of thousands of clones, over 75% seen once. Sequenced sample: PBMCs. Receptor source: a man aged 40-49 years with head and neck cancer.

The gene calls are TRBV28 and TRBJ2-5; D possibly corresponds to TRBD1 (5 bases). Germline CDR1 is MDHEN and CDR2 is SYDVKM. V gave up 10 bases and J gave up 5 bases, with 14 bases separating them. The CDR3 sequence is 12 residues long. The CDR3 here is CATSGYAETQYF. Here the CDR3 DNA reads TGTGCCACCTCAGGGTACGCGGAGACCCAGTACTTC.

The chain uses TRBV30 and TRBJ2-5; no definite D call. Trimming stripped 0 bases from V and 6 bases from J, with 5 bases between. Germline CDR1 is GTSNPN and CDR2 is SVGIG (reference sequence). The CDR3 totals 11 residues. The CDR3 sequence: CAWSVLKTQYF. CDR3 bases: TGTGCCTGGAGTGTACTGAAGACCCAGTACTTC.

The V call is TRBV11-3, the J call TRBJ1-1; unclear D gene. Germline CDR1 reads SGHNT; CDR2 reads YENEEA. The CDR3 length is 15 residues. With 5 bases removed from V and 3 bases from J, the gap between germline ends came to 16 bases. CDR3 in DNA: TGTGCCAGCAGCCCCCCCGGCCCCTCGGACACTGAAGCTTTCTTT. Encoded protein: CASSPPGPSDTEAFF.

The chain links TRBV24-1 to TRBJ2-7; 9 bases line up with TRBD1. Looked up from germline, CDR1 is KGHDR and CDR2 is SFDVKD. V was clipped by 6 bases and J by 2 bases; unmatched bases: 10. The CDR3 extends over 16 amino acids. The CDR3 protein is CATSWAAGQGAYEQYF. CDR3 nucleotides: TGTGCCACCAGTTGGGCGGCGGGACAGGGCGCCTACGAGCAGTACTTC.

J is TRBJ2-5 and V is TRBV7-2, with D tentatively TRBD1 (5 bases). The germline V and J ends were trimmed by 0 bases and 7 bases, with 12 bases remaining between them. CDR3 length equals 14 residues. Germline values: CDR1 SGHTA, CDR2 FQGNSA. CDR3 sequence (DNA): TGTGCCAGCAGCTTAGCGCAAGGGGTGAGGACCCAGTACTTC. This codes for CASSLAQGVRTQYF.

The genes are TRBV18 and TRBJ2-7, with a weak D call TRBD2 (7 bases). This CDR3 is built from 15 residues. Between the trimmed V and J ends, which lost 0 bases and 6 bases, there was a span of 15 bases. Germline values: CDR1 KGHSH, CDR2 LQKENI. The CDR3 reads CASSPPGGARGEQYF. CDR3 nucleotide sequence: TGTGCCAGCTCACCACCGGGGGGGGCTAGGGGCGAGCAGTACTTC.

V usage is TRBV29-1 and J usage is TRBJ1-2; D is perhaps TRBD1 (6 bases). The CDR3 sequence is 15 residues long. CDR1 SQVTM and CDR2 ANQGSEA come from the germline V gene. The germline V and J ends were trimmed by 4 bases and 6 bases, with 21 bases remaining between them. CDR3 coding DNA: TGCAGCGTTGGAGGGGGGGGCTTGTATGCTGATGGCTACACCTTC. It translates to CSVGGGGLYADGYTF.

This chain connects TRBV19 to TRBJ1-5; the match to TRBD1 covers 8 bases. Germline trimming cut 9 bases from V and 9 bases from J; bases unmatched to any gene: 7. CDR1 is LNHDA and CDR2 is SQIVND in the germline V gene (reference sequence). The CDR3 is 12 amino acids. CDR3 DNA: TGTGCCAGCGAACAGGGGGGAGGGCCCCAGCATTTT. Residues: CASEQGGGPQHF.

The rearrangement joins TRBV2 to TRBJ1-3, with 8 positions matching TRBD1. V was pared by 11 bases and J by 0 bases, with 6 bases of the junction left unmatched. Germline CDR1 and CDR2: SNHLY and FYNNEI. The CDR3 contains 14 residues. CDR3: CAGRTGTSGNTIYF. In DNA form, the CDR3 reads TGTGCCGGAAGGACAGGGACCTCTGGAAACACCATATATTTT. Full variable domain (remainder filled in from reference TRBV2 and TRBJ1-3): EPEVTQTPSHQVTQMGQEVILRCVPISNHLYFYWYRQILGQKVEFLVSFYNNEISEKSEIFDDQFSVERPDGSNFTLKIRSTKLEDSAMYFCAGRTGTSGNTIYFGEGSWLTVV.

The V gene is TRBV7-2, the J gene TRBJ2-1, with a tentative D call TRBD2 (5 bases). The germline gives CDR1 SGHTA, CDR2 FQGNSA. V dropped 1 base and J dropped 10 bases, with 8 bases sitting between them. The CDR3 covers 12 residues. CDR3: CASSLEEAEQFF. The CDR3, as DNA: TGTGCCAGCAGCTTAGAGGAGGCAGAGCAGTTCTTC.

The V call is TRBV4-3, the J call TRBJ2-5; 9 bases are a match to TRBD2. Germline V gives CDR1 LGHNA, CDR2 YSLEER. This CDR3 contains 16 residues. The trim removed 4 bases at V and 1 base at J, leaving 7 bases unmatched. The CDR3 nucleotides read TGCGCCAGCAGCCCCCTGGCGGGGGGGGGCCAAGAGACCCAGTACTTC. This codes for CASSPLAGGGQETQYF.

The J gene is TRBJ2-1, the V gene TRBV28, with a possible D match to TRBD2 (6 bases). This CDR3 is built from 16 residues. Trimming stripped 3 bases from V and 3 bases from J, with 15 bases between. Germline CDR1 is MDHEN and CDR2 is SYDVKM. For the CDR3, the DNA is TGTGCCAGCAGTTTTGGGCAGGAGGGGCACTACAATGAGCAGTTCTTC. Encoded protein: CASSFGQEGHYNEQFF.

This chain uses TRBV6-1 with TRBJ1-2; a possible D gene is TRBD1 (6 bases). Germline V gene data show CDR1 as MNHNS and CDR2 as SASEGT. The CDR3 totals 16 residues. Trimming left V 2 bases short and J 1 base short, with 14 bases between. For the CDR3, the DNA is TGTGCCAGCAGTGAATCAGTAGGGGGAGGTAACTATGGCTACACCTTC. Its translation is CASSESVGGGNYGYTF.

The sample holds one count of this clone. In DNA form, the CDR3 reads TGTGCCAGCAGGGCGCCGGGACAGTCCTCTGGGGCCAACGTCCTGACTTTC. Translating it yields CASRAPGQSSGANVLTF. The chain joins TRBV28 to TRBJ2-6, with 7 nucleotides matching TRBD1. CDR3 length: 17 amino acids. The germline CDR1 and CDR2 sequences are MDHEN and SYDVKM. After removal of 6 bases from V and 0 bases from J, the junction contained 8 bases not matched to a gene.

This chain uses TRBV9 with TRBJ1-1; possibly TRBD1 for D (5 bases). Germline loops: CDR1 SGDLS, CDR2 YYNGEE. V lost 4 bases, J lost 0 bases, and 22 bases lay in between. There are 18 residues in the CDR3. CDR3: CASSPRDSAQDMNTEAFF. CDR3 DNA: TGTGCCAGCAGCCCTCGAGACAGCGCGCAAGACATGAACACTGAAGCTTTCTTT.

The chain links TRBV7-6 to TRBJ2-1; D remains unclear. There are 16 residues in the CDR3. Germline CDR1 SGHVS, CDR2 FNYEAQ. V was clipped by 1 base and J by 5 bases, with 15 bases between them. CDR3 DNA: TGTGCCAGCAGCTTAGATCTGATTTCGAACAACAATGAGCAGTTCTTC. It yields the protein CASSLDLISNNNEQFF. Full variable domain (outside the CDR3, taken from reference TRBV7-6 and TRBJ2-1): GAGVSQSPRYKVTKRGQDVALRCDPISGHVSLYWYRQALGQGPEFLTYFNYEAQQDKSGLPNDRFSAERPEGSISTLTIQRTEQRDSAMYRCASSLDLISNNNEQFFGPGTRLTVL.

The chain has TRBV9 and TRBJ1-6; no clear D. Germline CDR1 reads SGDLS; CDR2 reads YYNGEE. The V end lost 0 bases, the J end lost 5 bases, and 12 bases lay between the germline ends. This CDR3 spans 16 amino acids. CDR3 nucleotide sequence: TGTGCCAGCAGCGTAGGAGCGACCAGTAATAATTCACCCCTCCACTTT. Protein product: CASSVGATSNNSPLHF.

The genes are TRBV19 and TRBJ2-5; D gene ambiguous. V was pared by 3 bases and J by 2 bases, with 7 bases between. In germline, CDR1 is LNHDA, CDR2 SQIVND (reference sequence). This CDR3 is built from 13 residues. The CDR3 DNA follows: TGTGCCAGTAGTATCGGCAGGCAAGAGACCCAGTACTTC. Protein sequence: CASSIGRQETQYF.